The rows below give T cell receptor beta chains drawn from one sample of a study of T cell repertoires in cytomegalovirus infection. TCRdb recomputed calls from the reads with MiXCR, one row per CDR3 protein. The table includes about 600,000 distinct CDR3 sequences, 20% to 30% detected once. The sample was CD8+ T cells from PBMCs. These receptors all stem from a human donor in good health (CMV status not recorded). Some clones in this sample may be carry-over from other donors' samples. Both conserved end residues are part of each CDR3. The D gene is left open where the match is weak. Not all rows give a size; the values are once, few, many and, for expanded clones, a class.

clone size	D gene	V gene	J gene	CDR3 protein	CDR3 DNA
NA	TRBD1	TRBV6-1	TRBJ2-7	CASSSPGQGHLEYF	TGTGCCAGCAGTTCGCCGGGACAGGGACATCTCGAGTACTTC
NA	NA	TRBV6-2/TRBV6-3	TRBJ2-4	CASSYGGGVAKNIQYF	TGTGCCAGCAGTTACGGGGGAGGCGTGGCCAAAAACATTCAGTACTTC
NA	NA	TRBV28	TRBJ2-5	CASSLTRGALETQYF	TGTGCCAGCAGTTTAACCCGGGGGGCTTTAGAGACCCAGTACTTC
NA	TRBD1	TRBV20-1	TRBJ1-4	CSARDRGQGAYEKLFF	TGCAGTGCTAGAGATCGGGGGCAGGGGGCCTATGAAAAACTGTTTTTT
few	TRBD2	TRBV28	TRBJ2-3	CASSLKLAGGDTQYF	TGTGCCAGCAGTTTAAAACTAGCGGGTGGCGATACGCAGTATTTT
NA	NA	TRBV15	TRBJ2-7	CATSSSPMSSYEQYF	TGTGCCACCAGCAGCTCCCCCATGAGCTCCTACGAGCAGTACTTC
many	TRBD1	TRBV4-1	TRBJ1-1	CASSQSGTGITEAFF	TGCGCCAGCAGCCAGTCCGGGACAGGGATCACTGAAGCTTTCTTT
few	NA	TRBV19	TRBJ1-2	CAIDSSNYGYTF	TGTGCCATCGATTCTTCTAACTATGGCTACACCTTC
NA	TRBD2	TRBV11-2	TRBJ2-1	CASSPGLAVTYYNEQFF	TGTGCCAGCAGCCCGGGACTAGCGGTTACTTACTACAATGAGCAGTTCTTC
NA	NA	TRBV29-1	TRBJ1-1	CSVGDSEAFF	TGCAGCGTTGGTGACAGTGAAGCTTTCTTT
few	NA	TRBV4-1	TRBJ2-1	CASSQETSSPFYNEQFF	TGCGCCAGCAGCCAAGAGACTAGTTCCCCTTTTTACAATGAGCAGTTCTTC
NA	NA	TRBV29-1	TRBJ1-2	CSAYKGDGYTF	TGCAGCGCCTACAAGGGGGATGGCTACACCTTC
few	NA	TRBV4-1	TRBJ2-1	CASSQNRYEQFF	TGCGCCAGCAGCCAAAACCGATATGAGCAGTTCTTC
NA	NA	TRBV9	TRBJ1-3	CVSSGSGSGNTIYF	TGTGTCAGCAGCGGATCAGGATCTGGAAACACCATATATTTT
many	TRBD1	TRBV6-2/TRBV6-3	TRBJ1-1	CASSYWTGERNTEAFF	TGTGCCAGCAGTTATTGGACAGGGGAAAGGAACACTGAAGCTTTCTTT
few	TRBD1	TRBV6-5	TRBJ1-1	CASSPVGQATNTEAFF	TGTGCCAGCAGCCCCGTGGGACAGGCGACGAACACTGAAGCTTTCTTT
many	NA	TRBV7-9	TRBJ1-1	CASSRQGYNTEAFF	TGTGCCAGCAGCCGTCAGGGGTACAACACTGAAGCTTTCTTT
many	TRBD2	TRBV7-6	TRBJ2-1	CASSLEGGGASYNEQFF	TGTGCCAGCAGCTTAGAGGGCGGGGGGGCCTCCTACAATGAGCAGTTCTTC
few	NA	TRBV29-1	TRBJ1-2	CSVEKNNYGYTF	TGCAGCGTTGAAAAGAATAACTATGGCTACACCTTC
NA	NA	TRBV4-1	TRBJ1-1	CASSRTPGLNTEAFF	TGCGCCAGCAGCCGTACCCCAGGGCTGAACACTGAAGCTTTCTTT
few	NA	TRBV28	TRBJ1-1	CASSNSYTEAFF	TGTGCCAGCAGCAACAGTTACACTGAAGCTTTCTTT
few	NA	TRBV7-8	TRBJ2-3	CASSLSFRAPDTQYF	TGTGCCAGCAGCCTGTCCTTCCGAGCCCCAGATACGCAGTATTTT
many	NA	TRBV7-7	TRBJ2-5	CASSSSFGQETQYF	TGTGCTAGCAGCTCGTCATTCGGGCAAGAGACCCAGTACTTC
few	TRBD1	TRBV7-9	TRBJ2-1	CASTTGYIGQFF	TGTGCCAGCACGACAGGGTACATCGGGCAGTTCTTC
NA	NA	TRBV4-3	TRBJ2-2	CASSQDFRGAAELFF	TGCGCCAGCAGCCAAGATTTCAGGGGCGCGGCGGAGCTGTTTTTT
few	NA	TRBV4-3	TRBJ2-1	CASSLNSVNSYNEQFF	TGCGCCAGCAGCCTCAACTCGGTCAACTCCTACAATGAGCAGTTCTTC
NA	NA	TRBV6-5	TRBJ2-6	CASSYRPLGPISGANVLTF	TGTGCCAGCAGTTACCGACCTCTTGGCCCGATCTCTGGGGCCAACGTCCTGACTTTC
NA	TRBD2	TRBV6-5	TRBJ2-1	CASSYWGGEYNEQFF	TGTGCCAGCAGTTACTGGGGGGGAGAATACAATGAGCAGTTCTTC
few	NA	TRBV5-4	TRBJ2-2	CASSPLYTGELFF	TGTGCCAGCAGTCCACTGTACACCGGGGAGCTGTTTTTT
many	NA	TRBV7-9	TRBJ2-7	CASSPAGGPYSYEQYF	TGTGCCAGCAGCCCTGCCGGTGGACCGTATTCCTACGAGCAGTACTTC
many	NA	TRBV7-8	TRBJ2-7	CASSLAGKYEQYF	TGTGCCAGCAGCTTAGCGGGGAAGTACGAGCAGTACTTC
NA	TRBD2	TRBV20-1	TRBJ2-2	CSASASGVEAGELFF	TGCAGTGCTAGTGCTAGCGGGGTGGAGGCCGGGGAGCTGTTTTTT
NA	TRBD2	TRBV6-2/TRBV6-3	TRBJ2-5	CASSFPAGGLGETQYF	TGTGCCAGCAGTTTTCCTGCGGGGGGGCTTGGGGAGACCCAGTACTTC
NA	NA	TRBV20-1	TRBJ1-6	CSAKDSPLHF	TGCAGTGCTAAGGACTCACCCCTCCACTTT
few	NA	TRBV12-3/TRBV12-4	TRBJ2-3	CASRLGPYPSDTQYF	TGTGCCAGCAGACTCGGACCCTATCCGTCGGATACGCAGTATTTT
few	TRBD2	TRBV20-1	TRBJ2-1	CSARDISGGRYNEQFF	TGCAGTGCTAGAGATATTAGCGGGGGACGTTACAATGAGCAGTTCTTC
many	NA	TRBV6-2/TRBV6-3	TRBJ2-1	CASSSALPTAWNEQFF	TGTGCCAGCAGTTCAGCTCTACCGACAGCTTGGAATGAGCAGTTCTTC
many	NA	TRBV7-8	TRBJ2-6	CASSHGANVLTF	TGTGCCAGCTCCCATGGGGCCAACGTCCTGACTTTC
NA	TRBD1	TRBV20-1	TRBJ1-2	CSARRTGDYGYTF	TGCAGTGCGAGAAGGACAGGCGACTATGGCTACACCTTC
many	TRBD2	TRBV7-9	TRBJ2-7	CASSAKSGTAYEQYF	TGTGCCAGCAGCGCCAAGAGCGGGACCGCCTACGAGCAGTACTTC
NA	NA	TRBV20-1	TRBJ1-1	CSARGTENTEAFF	TGCAGTGCTAGAGGGACAGAGAACACTGAAGCTTTCTTT
NA	TRBD1	TRBV5-5	TRBJ2-1	CASSLGQGLFSDNEQFF	TGTGCCAGCAGCCTAGGACAGGGCTTATTTTCCGACAATGAGCAGTTCTTC
few	NA	TRBV28	TRBJ1-1	CASRNWNTEAFF	TGTGCCAGCCGAAACTGGAACACTGAAGCTTTCTTT
many	NA	TRBV10-2	TRBJ2-2	CASSVGQYSGELFF	TGCGCCAGCAGTGTGGGGCAGTATAGCGGGGAGCTGTTTTTT
few	NA	TRBV24-1	TRBJ2-3	CATSDIGRSDTQYF	TGTGCCACCAGTGATATCGGCAGGTCAGATACGCAGTATTTT
NA	NA	TRBV15	TRBJ1-1	CATGRGNTEAFF	TGTGCCACCGGGCGGGGGAACACTGAAGCTTTCTTT
few	NA	TRBV20-1	TRBJ2-1	CSARPAPPGTPDNPYNEQFF	TGCAGTGCTAGGCCCGCCCCGCCAGGGACCCCAGATAATCCCTACAATGAGCAGTTCTTC
few	NA	TRBV7-2	TRBJ2-3	CASSSEEGIVATDTQYF	TGTGCCAGCAGCTCGGAAGAAGGGATAGTCGCCACAGATACGCAGTATTTT
NA	NA	TRBV10-3	TRBJ1-5	CAIGRQPQHF	TGTGCCATCGGCAGGCAGCCCCAGCATTTT
NA	NA	TRBV6-6	TRBJ2-1	CASAHGTIDEQFF	TGTGCCAGTGCCCACGGGACGATCGATGAGCAGTTCTTC
few	NA	TRBV6-2/TRBV6-3	TRBJ2-2	CASTEGTNTGELFF	TGTGCCAGCACGGAGGGGACGAACACCGGGGAGCTGTTTTTT
many	TRBD1	TRBV7-2	TRBJ2-3	CASSATGWGDTQYF	TGTGCCAGCAGCGCGACAGGGTGGGGAGATACGCAGTATTTT
NA	NA	TRBV29-1	TRBJ2-1	CSVAGESYNEQFF	TGCAGCGTTGCAGGGGAATCCTACAATGAGCAGTTCTTC
NA	TRBD2	TRBV6-1	TRBJ2-2	CASRRPSGAGELFF	TGTGCCAGCAGGAGGCCTAGCGGCGCCGGGGAGCTGTTTTTT
NA	TRBD1	TRBV2	TRBJ2-4	CASSEKRAGGAKNIQYF	TGTGCCAGCAGTGAAAAGAGGGCAGGGGGAGCCAAAAACATTCAGTACTTC
NA	TRBD1	TRBV27	TRBJ1-2	CASGTTGGYYGYTF	TGTGCCAGCGGCACGACAGGGGGCTACTATGGCTACACCTTC
many	NA	TRBV6-1	TRBJ1-4	CASTPTEFNEKLFF	TGTGCCAGCACCCCGACGGAGTTTAATGAAAAACTGTTTTTT
many	TRBD2	TRBV5-4	TRBJ2-1	CASSYVSGGYNEQFF	TGTGCCAGCAGCTATGTTAGCGGGGGCTACAATGAGCAGTTCTTC
few	NA	TRBV20-1	TRBJ2-7	CSARDKLGGAVYEQYF	TGCAGTGCTAGAGATAAATTAGGGGGGGCGGTCTACGAGCAGTACTTC
NA	NA	TRBV5-5	TRBJ1-2	CASSLAYTLIYGYTF	TGTGCCAGCAGCTTGGCTTACACCCTCATCTATGGCTACACCTTC